The 5 T cell receptor beta chains listed next were all sequenced from one sample in a study of blood T cell repertoires in COVID-19. Data came from immunoSEQ multiplex PCR; TCRdb stores just in-frame clones and leaves some out. This sample has around 220,000 clones, with about 80% found just once. The sample was peripheral blood. These receptor sequences come from a woman of 80 years or more with active or convalescent COVID-19.

This clone was recorded only once. This chain uses TRBV12-2 with TRBJ2-3; TRBD2, the table's D call, lacks a check against the DNA. TRBV12-2 represents a pseudogene. The CDR3 has 15 residues. This CDR3 is CASEPRGPGGDTQYF. DNA of the CDR3: TGTGCAAGTGAACCCCGCGGGCCCGGTGGTGATACGCAGTATTTT.

This clone was counted a single time. The same CDR3 arises from other DNA sequences in this sample as well. This chain connects TRBV29-1 to TRBJ2-2; 10 bases are shared with TRBD2. CDR3 length: 14 amino acids. J was trimmed by 1 base and V by 4 bases; bases with no gene match: 0. CDR1 SQVTM and CDR2 ANQGSEA come from the germline V gene. The CDR3 coding sequence is TGCAGCGTTGGACTAGCGGGGAACACCGGGGAGCTGTTTTTT. Translation: CSVGLAGNTGELFF.

The chain combines TRBV28 with TRBJ2-7; TRBD1 might be the D (5 bases). This CDR3 contains 13 residues. From germline, CDR1 is MDHEN and CDR2 SYDVKM. The V end was cut by 2 bases, the J end by 5 bases, with 10 bases between. CDR3 DNA: TGTGCCAGCAGTTTAAGCAGGGCCAACGAGCAGTACTTC. Protein product: CASSLSRANEQYF. The full variable domain, rest sourced from reference TRBV28 and TRBJ2-7, is DVKVTQSSRYLVKRTGEKVFLECVQDMDHENMFWYRQDPGLGLRLIYFSYDVKMKEKGDIPEGYSVSREKKERFSLILESASTNQTSMYLCASSLSRANEQYFGPGTRLTVT.

This chain links TRBV15 with TRBJ1-4; TRBD1 aligns across 9 bases. CDR1 is LNHNV, CDR2 YYDKDF, per germline (reference sequence). The CDR3 has 19 residues. V lost 5 bases, J lost 4 bases, and 17 bases stayed unmatched. In DNA form, the CDR3 reads TGTGCCACCAGCTGGGGACTGCGGGACAGGGTGATTAGTAATGAAAAACTGTTTTTT. Residues: CATSWGLRDRVISNEKLFF.

The chain combines TRBV28 with TRBJ2-7, with 10 bases that match TRBD2. Germline-derived CDR1 and CDR2 are MDHEN and SYDVKM. This CDR3 comprises 15 residues. J gave up 6 bases and V 8 bases, and 13 bases lay outside the gene matches. The CDR3, as DNA: TGTGCCAGCGGATCCTTAGCGGGAGGAGACGGCGAGCAGTACTTC. This codes for CASGSLAGGDGEQYF. The complete variable domain, with remaining parts taken from reference TRBV28 and TRBJ2-7, reads DVKVTQSSRYLVKRTGEKVFLECVQDMDHENMFWYRQDPGLGLRLIYFSYDVKMKEKGDIPEGYSVSREKKERFSLILESASTNQTSMYLCASGSLAGGDGEQYFGPGTRLTVT.